This is a list of T cell receptor beta chains from one sample in a study of cytomegalovirus exposure and HLA in healthy donors. Libraries were prepared by immunoSEQ multiplex PCR; TCRdb keeps only in-frame clonotypes and omits some of them. The table shows some 200,000 clones, with around 82% occurring only once. Sequenced material: PBMCs. All receptors come from a young woman in good health and CMV-seronegative. The CDR3 runs from the conserved cysteine through the conserved F or W. Each record gives: V gene, J gene, CDR3 protein.

V: TRBV27; J: TRBJ2-7; CDR3: CASSLRGTGTSASKGSYEQYF
V: TRBV7-9; J: TRBJ1-1; CDR3: CASSLVGDTTEAFF
V: TRBV9; J: TRBJ2-1; CDR3: CASSPGGSLYNEQFF
V: TRBV5-1; J: TRBJ1-3; CDR3: CASSLVAGALNTIYF
V: TRBV28; J: TRBJ2-7; CDR3: CASRTGSLAYEQYF
V: TRBV19; J: TRBJ2-5; CDR3: CASSLRQGAYETQYF
V: TRBV20-1; J: TRBJ1-2; CDR3: CSARRQRGYTF
V: TRBV6-6; J: TRBJ1-6; CDR3: CASSYPGQGVSPLHF
V: TRBV29-1; J: TRBJ1-3; CDR3: CSVVDRGLGNTIYF
V: TRBV5-4; J: TRBJ2-7; CDR3: CASSRFGGEQYF
V: TRBV6-1; J: TRBJ2-5; CDR3: CASSAGETQYF
V: TRBV6-1; J: TRBJ1-5; CDR3: CASSEIRSQAVGWYSNQPQHF
V: TRBV6-1; J: TRBJ2-7; CDR3: CASSGALLAGEYEQYF
V: TRBV27; J: TRBJ1-2; CDR3: CASSLGGRNGYTF
V: TRBV19; J: TRBJ2-7; CDR3: CASSTQDRGLYEQYF
V: TRBV27; J: TRBJ2-3; CDR3: CASSFNRIGTDTQYF
V: TRBV7-9; J: TRBJ2-1; CDR3: CASSLPGTSGHNEQFF
V: TRBV10-3; J: TRBJ2-3; CDR3: CAISEGLAGSTDTQYF
V: TRBV5-1; J: TRBJ2-2; CDR3: CASSGGTSGGGELFF
V: TRBV6-1; J: TRBJ2-4; CDR3: CASSDRALAKNIQYF
V: TRBV6-1; J: TRBJ1-5; CDR3: CASNGEGDQPQHF
V: TRBV7-9; J: TRBJ2-1; CDR3: CSSSLSGTGRYNEQFF
V: TRBV10-3; J: TRBJ2-7; CDR3: CASGTGDEQYF
V: TRBV21-1; J: TRBJ1-1; CDR3: CASSKGRGGGNTEAFF
V: TRBV5-1; J: TRBJ1-4; CDR3: CASSLSAGKAEKLFF
V: TRBV19; J: TRBJ2-5; CDR3: CASSPRMGPSGQYF
V: TRBV6-1; J: TRBJ1-2; CDR3: CASSEPLLYTGNYGYPF
V: TRBV5-4; J: TRBJ2-2; CDR3: CASSYALTSGNTGELFF
V: TRBV10-1; J: TRBJ1-2; CDR3: CASRLRQKVGYTF
V: TRBV14; J: TRBJ2-7; CDR3: CASSLLAGPPYEQYF
V: TRBV2; J: TRBJ2-6; CDR3: CATEDGVSGANVLTF
V: TRBV2; J: TRBJ1-4; CDR3: CASSIDRGVRQLFF
V: TRBV5-1; J: TRBJ2-7; CDR3: CASSLTGLLSYEQYF
V: TRBV4-2; J: TRBJ2-2; CDR3: CASSQDRGITGELFF
V: TRBV6-1; J: TRBJ2-7; CDR3: CASSEASAYEQYF
V: TRBV11-2; J: TRBJ2-7; CDR3: CASSRGILGEQYF
V: TRBV11-3; J: TRBJ2-7; CDR3: CASSLQRGQGKYEQYF
V: TRBV4-1; J: TRBJ1-2; CDR3: CASSHQSNYGYTF
V: TRBV11-1; J: TRBJ2-1; CDR3: CASTRTSAEQFF
V: TRBV11-1; J: TRBJ2-6; CDR3: CASSSRTGGASGANVLTF
V: TRBV15; J: TRBJ2-5; CDR3: CATSRNRVETQYF
V: TRBV25-1; J: TRBJ2-1; CDR3: CASSDPPGTRTNEQFF
V: TRBV5-4; J: TRBJ2-2; CDR3: CASSLIANTGELFF
V: TRBV30; J: TRBJ2-5; CDR3: CAWSVTGTPARETQYF
V: TRBV5-1; J: TRBJ2-5; CDR3: CASGPDRGETQYF